The 17 T cell receptor beta chains below were found in one sample sequenced in a study of T cell responses to AZD1222 COVID-19 vaccine (dated by TCRdb to about 2021). Library construction relied on the immunoSEQ multiplex PCR assay. In its TCRdb copy, this immuneACCESS table keeps in-frame sequences only and misses some clones. Where compared with another copy, unresolved V genes explain less than half of these, and the others have no known cause. The sample has around 95,000 clones on record, 80% to 90% of them singletons. The biggest ten clones account for under 4.5% of the sample. The time point label corresponds to: baseline before first vaccination. The intended sense of this specimen's treatment or condition label: meningococcal conjugate vaccine given as trial control. The sequencing used peripheral blood, collected on day 0 of MenACWY control vaccination. These receptors were collected from an adult in good health.

J is TRBJ1-1 and V is TRBV5-1, with 8 bases aligning to TRBD1. The CDR3 is made up of 17 amino acids. CDR1 is SGHRS and CDR2 is YFSETQ in the germline V gene. V was clipped by 4 bases and J by 1 base; unmatched bases: 12. The DNA of the CDR3 is TGCGCCAGCAGCCCGACGACAGGGGCCGGCGAGAACACTGAAGCTTTCTTT. Amino acids: CASSPTTGAGENTEAFF.

The rearrangement links TRBV10-3 to TRBJ1-1; D perhaps matches TRBD1 (5 bases). V was cut by 0 bases and J by 7 bases, with 12 bases left in between. CDR3 length: 14 residues. CDR1 is ENHRY and CDR2 is SYGVKD in the germline V gene. The CDR3 nucleotides read TGTGCCATCAGTGAGTCGGGGACTCGGCATGAAGCTTTCTTT. As protein: CAISESGTRHEAFF.

This clone was picked up one time. This sequence joins TRBV2 and TRBJ2-6, with a tentative D call TRBD2 (5 bases). CDR1 and CDR2 (germline): SNHLY, FYNNEI. This CDR3 has 14 amino acids. Trimming left V 8 bases short and J 2 bases short, with 10 bases between. The CDR3 bases are TGTGCCAGCCGGACGGGGACTGGGGCCAACGTCCTGACTTTC. Its translation: CASRTGTGANVLTF.

The J gene is TRBJ1-2, the V gene TRBV2; D call uncertain. V lost 3 bases and J lost 8, with 10 bases in between. The CDR3 length is 12 residues. From germline, CDR1 is SNHLY and CDR2 FYNNEI. Here the CDR3 reads CASSDLGRGYTF. The CDR3 DNA sequence: TGTGCCAGCAGTGATCTGGGTAGAGGCTACACCTTC.

This sequence joins TRBV6-5 and TRBJ1-6; perhaps TRBD1 as D (6 bases). This CDR3 has 14 amino acids. V gave up 4 bases and J gave up 7 bases, with 11 bases separating them. Germline V gene data show CDR1 as MNHEY and CDR2 as SVGAGI. The CDR3 reads CASSSGGLNSPLHF. DNA of the CDR3: TGTGCCAGCAGTTCCGGGGGGCTGAATTCACCCCTCCACTTT.

This clone occurred once. The chain combines TRBV14 with TRBJ1-5; D ambiguous. V shed 0 bases and J shed 4 bases, with 4 bases lying between them. The CDR3 spans 13 residues. Germline V lookup: CDR1 SGHDN, CDR2 FVKESK. CDR3 bases: TGTGCCAGCAGCCAAGACCAAAATCAGCCCCAGCATTTT. Translated: CASSQDQNQPQHF.

This clone was seen just once. This chain connects TRBV12-5 to TRBJ2-1, with TRBD2 matching 10 bases. CDR1 is LGHNT and CDR2 is FRNRAP in the germline V gene. CDR3 length: 17 amino acids. The V gene end was trimmed by 1 base and the J gene end by 7 bases; junction bases not matched to a gene: 10. CDR3 protein: CASGLAESSGSGNEQFF. In nucleotides, the CDR3 is TGTGCTAGTGGTTTGGCCGAATCTAGCGGGAGTGGTAATGAGCAGTTCTTC.

The chain carries TRBV5-1 and TRBJ1-1; D uncertain. The CDR3 consists of 16 residues. CDR1 is SGHRS, CDR2 YFSETQ, per germline. V was cut by 3 bases and J by 1 base, with 16 bases left in between. CDR3 region: CASSSGSRGGNTEAFF. The CDR3 region has the DNA TGCGCCAGCAGCTCTGGTAGTCGAGGTGGGAACACTGAAGCTTTCTTT.

This rearrangement joins TRBV27 to TRBJ1-2; TRBD1 aligns across 7 bases. This CDR3 is built from 14 residues. Germline trimming cut 6 bases from V and 4 bases from J; bases unmatched to any gene: 8. Germline lookup yields CDR1 MNHEY and CDR2 SMNVEV (reference sequence). The CDR3 loop is CASSLGQVGYGYTF. CDR3 in DNA: TGTGCCAGCAGCTTAGGACAGGTCGGCTATGGCTACACCTTC.

The CDR3 nucleotides are TGTGCCAGCAGCGTCGGGACAGGAGAGACCCAGTACTTC. Translated, it gives CASSVGTGETQYF. This chain uses TRBV6-4 with TRBJ2-5; the match to TRBD1 covers 8 bases. Germline V CDR1 and CDR2: MRHNA, SNTAGT. V was clipped by 6 bases and J by 4 bases; unmatched bases: 4. The CDR3 is made up of 13 amino acids.

The CDR3 sequence: CASSEWGGNQPQHF. CDR3 coding DNA: TGTGCCAGCAGTGAATGGGGTGGAAATCAGCCCCAGCATTTT. The rearrangement joins TRBV2 to TRBJ1-5; unclear D gene. Germline V lookup: CDR1 SNHLY, CDR2 FYNNEI. This CDR3 region has 14 residues. With 2 bases removed from V and 4 bases from J, the gap between germline ends came to 9 bases.

V gene TRBV5-1 combines with J gene TRBJ1-1, with D hard to call. CDR3 length equals 13 residues. Trimming left V 2 bases short and J 1 base short, with 6 bases between. Germline V lookup: CDR1 SGHRS, CDR2 YFSETQ. CDR3 in DNA: TGCGCCAGCAGCTTTAGCGAGAACACTGAAGCTTTCTTT. Its protein is CASSFSENTEAFF.

V gene TRBV19 combines with J gene TRBJ1-2; D is uncertain. Germline-derived CDR1 and CDR2 are LNHDA and SQIVND (reference sequence). This CDR3 is built from 14 residues. The V end lost 5 bases, the J end lost 5 bases, and 15 bases lay between the germline ends. The CDR3 bases are TGTGCCAGTAGTCCCTCTTTAGCCGGGTATGGCTACACCTTC. It encodes CASSPSLAGYGYTF.

This chain uses TRBV28 with TRBJ1-2; TRBD1 is a possible D gene (5 bases). CDR3 size: 12 residues. Trimming stripped 10 bases from V and 7 bases from J, with 16 bases between. Germline V gene data show CDR1 as MDHEN and CDR2 as SYDVKM. In nucleotides, the CDR3 is TGTGCCACCAAGGTGGGACTAGGTGGCTACACCTTC. Its translation: CATKVGLGGYTF.

The chain links TRBV27 to TRBJ1-5; TRBD1 might be the D (5 bases). Germline assignment: CDR1 MNHEY and CDR2 SMNVEV (reference sequence). The CDR3 is made up of 17 amino acids. V was clipped by 5 bases and J by 5 bases, with 22 bases between them. In DNA, the CDR3 is TGTGCCAGCAGTGCCACCCGGGCTCTGGGGGGGGATCAGCCCCAGCATTTT. Its translation is CASSATRALGGDQPQHF.

The rearrangement uses TRBV5-1 and TRBJ2-5; TRBD2 might be the D (6 bases). The CDR3 has 15 residues. The germline CDR1 and CDR2 sequences are SGHRS and YFSETQ. V lost 0 bases and J lost 2, with 11 bases in between. For the CDR3, the DNA is TGCGCCAGCAGCTTGGACGTGGGGGGACAAGAGACCCAGTACTTC. It codes for CASSLDVGGQETQYF. The full variable domain, in which reference TRBV5-1 and TRBJ2-5 provide the parts outside the CDR3, is KAGVTQTPRYLIKTRGQQVTLSCSPISGHRSVSWYQQTPGQGLQFLFEYFSETQRNKGNFPGRFSGRQFSNSRSEMNVSTLELGDSALYLCASSLDVGGQETQYFGPGTRLLVL.

This clone was seen only once. The chain has TRBV6-5 and TRBJ2-3, with TRBD2 identical over 7 bases. This CDR3 region has 15 residues. Looked up from germline, CDR1 is MNHEY and CDR2 is SVGAGI. V gave up 5 bases and J gave up 1 base; unmatched junction bases: 6. The DNA for the CDR3 is TGTGCCAGCAGTAAGGGACTACGGGGCACAGATACGCAGTATTTT. It translates to CASSKGLRGTDTQYF.